The T cell receptor beta chain described here comes from a study of OX40 agonist ivuxolimab in advanced cancers. Study at large: A history of anti-PD-1, anti-PD-L1 or anti-CTLA-4 therapy was acceptable, and around 36% had some.

Clones were sequenced by immunoSEQ multiplex PCR, and TCRdb holds only the in-frame ones, with some missing. Altogether approximately 70,000 clones are present, 70% to 90% being singletons, with the ten largest covering roughly 8%. This specimen was CD4+ or CD8+ T cells sorted from blood, taken in a trial of the OX40 agonist ivuxolimab. This sequence originates from an adult with an advanced solid tumor such as melanoma, head and neck, liver or kidney cancer.

In DNA, the CDR3 is TGTGCCAGCAGACAGACCTCTGGGGCCAACGTCCTGACTTTC. It translates to CASRQTSGANVLTF. The V and J genes are TRBV11-2 and TRBJ2-6, with D uncertain. Germline-derived CDR1 and CDR2 are SGHAT and FQNNGV. The CDR3 consists of 14 residues. V lost 6 bases and J lost 0, with 6 bases in between.